These T cell receptor beta chains were read from a single sample in a study of shared clonotypes between healthy human individuals. Libraries were prepared by immunoSEQ multiplex PCR; TCRdb keeps only in-frame clonotypes and omits some of them. The data show about 690,000 clones, less than 95% seen once. Material: memory CD8+ T cells from PBMCs. The receptor set was obtained from a man in his late teens or twenties in good health. Some clones in this sample may be carry-over from other donors' samples. Both conserved end residues are part of each CDR3. Each record gives: clone size, V gene, D gene, J gene, CDR3 protein, CDR3 DNA. The D gene is left open where the match is weak. The listing skips clone size in some rows; elsewhere it reads once, few, many or a size class.

.,TRBV25-1,.,TRBJ2-5,CASSETKGAYQETQYF,TGTGCCAGCAGTGAAACGAAAGGGGCCTACCAAGAGACCCAGTACTTC
.,TRBV27,TRBD2,TRBJ2-3,CASSPPGLASTDTQYF,TGTGCCAGCAGTCCACCGGGACTAGCGAGCACAGATACGCAGTATTTT
.,TRBV14,.,TRBJ2-3,CASSQSRTDTQYF,TGTGCCAGCAGCCAGTCTCGGACAGATACGCAGTATTTT
.,TRBV6-5,TRBD1,TRBJ2-5,CASSYGQGGQTQYF,TGTGCCAGCAGTTACGGACAGGGTGGTCAGACCCAGTACTTC
.,TRBV27,.,TRBJ2-7,CASSLEGPYEQYF,TGTGCCAGCAGTTTAGAGGGACCCTACGAGCAGTACTTC
.,TRBV28,TRBD2,TRBJ2-1,CASSPVGLALYNEQFF,TGTGCCAGCAGTCCCGTGGGACTAGCACTCTACAATGAGCAGTTCTTC
.,TRBV27,.,TRBJ1-5,CASSPILAGLNQPQHF,TGTGCCAGCAGCCCAATTTTAGCGGGTCTCAATCAGCCCCAGCATTTT
once,TRBV11-2,.,TRBJ2-1,CASSPPTASTYNEQFF,TGTGCCAGCAGCCCGCCCACTGCTAGCACATACAATGAGCAGTTCTTC
.,TRBV4-1,TRBD2,TRBJ2-5,CASSRRGLAGKETQYF,TGCGCCAGCAGCCGCCGCGGCCTAGCGGGAAAGGAGACCCAGTACTTC
.,TRBV27,.,TRBJ1-5,CASSLNTGRNQPQHF,TGTGCCAGCAGTTTAAACACAGGGCGCAATCAGCCCCAGCATTTT
.,TRBV15,.,TRBJ1-5,CATSRDGAVWQPQHF,TGTGCCACCAGCAGAGATGGGGCTGTGTGGCAGCCCCAGCATTTT
.,TRBV19,TRBD2,TRBJ2-1,CASTLRGGGNEQFF,TGTGCCAGTACCCTTAGGGGCGGGGGGAATGAGCAGTTCTTC
once,TRBV27,TRBD2,TRBJ2-1,CASSPGLVPYNEQFF,TGTGCCAGCAGCCCGGGACTAGTCCCCTACAATGAGCAGTTCTTC
.,TRBV7-6,TRBD2,TRBJ2-1,CASSSGTSVYNEQFF,TGTGCCAGCAGCTCCGGGACTAGCGTATACAATGAGCAGTTCTTC
.,TRBV19,.,TRBJ2-7,CASSIRDTHYEQYF,TGTGCCAGTAGTATACGGGACACCCACTACGAGCAGTACTTC
.,TRBV7-6,.,TRBJ2-7,CASSLRSHRSGEQYF,TGTGCCAGCAGCTTACGGTCACACAGGTCGGGGGAGCAGTACTTC
.,TRBV27,.,TRBJ2-7,CASSLSPMAYEQYF,TGTGCCAGCAGTTTATCCCCCATGGCCTACGAGCAGTACTTC
.,TRBV11-2,.,TRBJ1-5,CASSSGTSSNQPQHF,TGTGCCAGCAGCTCTGGGACATCTAGCAATCAGCCCCAGCATTTT
.,TRBV27,.,TRBJ1-2,CASSLDSSYGYTF,TGTGCCAGCAGTTTGGACAGTTCGTATGGCTACACCTTC
.,TRBV7-5,.,TRBJ1-4,CARTLSLGEGGMASTTATNEKLFF,TGTGCCAGAACCCTTAGCCTAGGGGAGGGGGGGATGGCGTCTACTACTGCAACTAATGAAAAACTGTTTTTT
.,TRBV30,TRBD1,TRBJ1-2,CAWTGTGGSVGYTF,TGTGCCTGGACCGGGACAGGGGGCTCCGTTGGCTACACCTTC
.,TRBV5-1,TRBD1,TRBJ1-4,CASRDRGTEKLFF,TGCGCCAGCAGGGACAGGGGGACTGAAAAACTGTTTTTT
.,TRBV6-5,TRBD1,TRBJ2-7,CASSFLTGGWTYEQYF,TGTGCCAGCAGTTTCTTGACAGGGGGCTGGACCTACGAGCAGTACTTC
.,TRBV6-1,.,TRBJ2-3,CASSETHSQRSTDTQYF,TGTGCCAGCAGTGAGACCCATTCACAGAGAAGCACAGATACGCAGTATTTT
.,TRBV4-3,TRBD2,TRBJ2-1,CASSQSHELAGGWRFF,TGCGCCAGCAGCCAAAGCCACGAACTAGCGGGAGGATGGCGGTTCTTC
.,TRBV9,.,TRBJ2-7,CASSEGGSPQDEQYF,TGTGCCAGCAGCGAGGGGGGATCCCCTCAAGACGAGCAGTACTTC
once,TRBV14,.,TRBJ1-4,CASSPWGGEKLFF,TGTGCCAGCAGCCCCTGGGGAGGGGAAAAACTGTTTTTT
.,TRBV29-1,.,TRBJ2-1,CSVGISGYNEQFF,TGCAGCGTTGGGATTTCAGGCTACAATGAGCAGTTCTTC
.,TRBV9,.,TRBJ1-1,CASSPGQTMNTEAFF,TGTGCCAGCAGCCCCGGACAGACGATGAACACTGAAGCTTTCTTT
.,TRBV27,TRBD1,TRBJ2-3,CASSPRTGGVDTQYF,TGTGCCAGCAGTCCCCGGACAGGGGGCGTCGATACGCAGTATTTT
.,TRBV27,.,TRBJ1-1,CASSLISVRSNTEAFF,TGTGCCAGCAGTTTAATTTCGGTAAGGTCGAACACTGAAGCTTTCTTT
.,TRBV27,TRBD1,TRBJ1-4,CASSPRTGGNEKLFF,TGTGCCAGCAGTCCTAGGACAGGGGGAAATGAAAAACTGTTTTTT
.,TRBV5-1,TRBD2,TRBJ2-2,CASRTSGNTGELFF,TGCGCCAGTCGGACTAGCGGAAACACCGGGGAGCTGTTTTTT
.,TRBV7-8,.,TRBJ2-1,CASSPERAVNYNEQFF,TGTGCCAGCAGCCCAGAGAGGGCCGTAAACTACAATGAGCAGTTCTTC
few,TRBV28,.,TRBJ1-1,CASSLGGNTEAFF,TGTGCCAGCAGTTTGGGAGGGAACACTGAAGCTTTCTTT
.,TRBV19,.,TRBJ2-1,CASSTGASSYNEQFF,TGTGCCAGTAGTACAGGGGCTAGCTCCTACAATGAGCAGTTCTTC
.,TRBV9,TRBD1,TRBJ2-3,CASSVGTGTGWADTQYF,TGTGCCAGCAGCGTAGGCACCGGGACAGGGTGGGCAGATACGCAGTATTTT
.,TRBV27,.,TRBJ1-1,CASRWGRAGNTEAFF,TGTGCCAGCAGGTGGGGCCGGGCCGGGAACACTGAAGCTTTCTTT
.,TRBV6-6,.,TRBJ1-1,CASSYKGGNTEAFF,TGTGCCAGCAGTTACAAGGGTGGGAATACTGAAGCTTTCTTT
.,TRBV27,TRBD2,TRBJ2-7,CASSLYGTSGLEQYF,TGTGCCAGCAGTTTATATGGGACTAGCGGGCTCGAGCAGTACTTC
.,TRBV5-4,TRBD2,TRBJ2-1,CASSSRVAGTNEQFF,TGTGCCAGCAGCTCCCGGGTAGCGGGAACGAATGAGCAGTTCTTC
.,TRBV27,.,TRBJ2-6,CASRRQAGANVLTF,TGTGCCAGCCGACGACAGGCTGGGGCCAACGTCCTGACTTTC
.,TRBV15,TRBD2,TRBJ2-1,CATSRGDYDYNEQFF,TGTGCCACCAGCAGGGGGGACTACGACTACAATGAGCAGTTCTTC
.,TRBV7-9,.,TRBJ1-1,CASSLSWTEANTEAFF,TGTGCCAGCAGCTTATCATGGACGGAGGCGAACACTGAAGCTTTCTTT
.,TRBV10-2,.,TRBJ1-3,CASSETGASGNTIYF,TGCGCCAGCAGTGAGACAGGCGCCTCTGGAAACACCATATATTTT
.,TRBV28,.,TRBJ2-7,CASSPDRSLSYEQYF,TGTGCCAGCAGCCCAGACAGGAGCCTCTCCTACGAGCAGTACTTC
few,TRBV14,.,TRBJ2-2,CASSLVAGELFF,TGTGCCAGCAGCTTAGTGGCCGGGGAGCTGTTTTTT
.,TRBV27,.,TRBJ2-1,CASRSGSYNEQFF,TGTGCCAGCCGATCTGGCTCCTACAATGAGCAGTTCTTC
.,TRBV27,.,TRBJ1-5,CASSASYSNQPQHF,TGTGCCAGCAGTGCATCCTATAGCAATCAGCCCCAGCATTTT
.,TRBV29-1,.,TRBJ1-3,CSVVPGPGNTIYF,TGCAGCGTTGTACCAGGGCCCGGAAACACCATATATTTT
.,TRBV7-9,.,TRBJ2-7,CASSLGIHEQYF,TGTGCCAGCAGCTTAGGCATTCACGAGCAGTACTTC
.,TRBV30,.,TRBJ2-7,CAWSGAGSSYEQYF,TGTGCCTGGAGTGGGGCAGGTTCTTCCTACGAGCAGTACTTC